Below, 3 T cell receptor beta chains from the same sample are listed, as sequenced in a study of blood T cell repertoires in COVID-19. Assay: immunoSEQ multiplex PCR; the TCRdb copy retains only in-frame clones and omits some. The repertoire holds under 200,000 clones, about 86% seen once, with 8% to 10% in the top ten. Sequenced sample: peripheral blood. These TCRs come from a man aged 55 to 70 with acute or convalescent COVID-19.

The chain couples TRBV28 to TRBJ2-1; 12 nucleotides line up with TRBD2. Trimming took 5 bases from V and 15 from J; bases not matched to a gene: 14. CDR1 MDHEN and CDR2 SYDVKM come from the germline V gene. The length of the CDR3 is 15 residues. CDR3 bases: TGTGCCAGCAGTCTCGGGACTAGCGGGCCGGGCGCTCGGTTCTTC. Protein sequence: CASSLGTSGPGARFF.

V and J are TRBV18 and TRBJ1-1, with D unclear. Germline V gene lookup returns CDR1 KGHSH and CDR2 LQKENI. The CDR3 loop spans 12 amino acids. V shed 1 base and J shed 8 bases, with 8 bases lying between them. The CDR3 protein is CASSPLREEAFF. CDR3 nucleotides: TGTGCCAGCTCACCACTGCGGGAAGAAGCTTTCTTT. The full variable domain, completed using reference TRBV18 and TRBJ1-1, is NAGVMQNPRHLVRRRGQEARLRCSPMKGHSHVYWYRQLPEEGLKFMVYLQKENIIDESGMPKERFSAEFPKEGPSILRIQQVVRGDSAAYFCASSPLREEAFFGQGTRLTVV.

CDR3 amino acids: CATSAGQAINEKLFF. The CDR3 DNA reads as TGTGCCACCAGTGCAGGACAGGCGATTAATGAAAAACTGTTTTTT. This rearrangement joins TRBV24-1 to TRBJ1-4; TRBD1 matches 7 bases. With 5 bases clipped from V and 4 bases from J, the junction kept 6 bases outside the gene matches. The germline CDR1 and CDR2 sequences are KGHDR and SFDVKD. The CDR3 has 15 residues.